This T cell receptor beta chain was recovered during a study of blood T cell repertoires in COVID-19 (dated by TCRdb to the early 2020s). Broadly, across the study: Samples from collaborators originated in the United States, Italy and Spain and spanned both the acute and convalescent phases of COVID-19. The samples were drawn from the first 160 participants of the ongoing ImmuneRACE study and from 950 to 1,500 subjects provided by 6 global collaborators. Nearly every sample came with metadata listing a de-identified subject ID, COVID-19 status, age in years and sex. The dataset comprised deeply sampled blood TCRbeta repertoires from subjects exposed to, actively infected with, or recovered from COVID-19. The prospective study material was composed of cDNA or gDNA derived from T cells, B-cell-depleted T cells, or PBMCs. A freely available public database, intended as a resource for researchers studying the immune response to SARS-CoV-2, is where the repertoires were released. Where available, HLA class I and class II types were obtained from metadata supplied by the sample provider rather than from assay-based typing.

V loses 1 base at its end and J loses 3 bases; junction bases beyond the gene matches: 0. The CDR3 covers 15 residues, taking in both the cysteine and the phenylalanine. Kept here is only the CDR3 DNA, which spans 45 bases and is read in frame from base 1. The germline V gene supplies CDR1 SGHNT and CDR2 YENEEA. What the work shows at the level of the full study, not this receptor alone: The amount of clinical and demographic metadata varied by source and participant and was provided uncurated.

This clone occurred once. Its cognate antigen has yet to be identified. Base qualities are not recorded, but no much larger clone differs from it by a single base. The immunoSEQ Assay, a bias-controlled multiplex PCR, was used to amplify TCRbeta CDR3 regions from genomic DNA. Under the source paper's analysis protocol: Within the assay, amplification of reference gene primers was used to estimate how many nucleated cells each sample contained. Sequence reads were collapsed and filtered to measure the absolute abundance of every unique TCRbeta CDR3 rearrangement. For each sample, productive Simpson clonality was calculated as the square root of Simpson's diversity index across productive rearrangements. TCRdb's version of the immuneACCESS table is confined to in-frame rearrangements and falls short of the full clone set. An unresolved V gene accounts for under half of the shortfall where checked; the remainder is of unknown origin. The V and J calls and the clone size are those of that table, but D and trimming were determined from the DNA. The sample has under 250,000 clones on record, roughly 88% of them singletons. 15% to 20% of the sample is taken by the ten largest.

One collaborating source in Seattle enrolled patients while the patients were actively infected and followed the patients over time throughout the course of disease. Collaborating institutions collected whole blood in K2EDTA tubes following their own protocols. For TCRbeta analysis, collaborators shipped samples in one of three forms: frozen whole blood, isolated PBMCs, or DNA extracted from either of those sample types. This sequence originates from a man over 45 with COVID-19, enrolled during active disease. Sample: peripheral blood. Recombination joined TRBV11-3 with TRBJ2-2; 9 central bases correspond to TRBD2. The CDR3 here reads CASSLVAGDTGELFF. The nucleotide sequence is given as TGTGCCAGCAGCTTAGTAGCGGGGGACACCGGGGAGCTGTTTTTT.